Presented here are 4 T cell receptor beta chains from one specimen sequenced in a study of blood T cell repertoires in COVID-19. Produced via immunoSEQ multiplex PCR; TCRdb's table is partial and in-frame only. This table holds about 230,000 clones, about 85% found once. Sequencing was carried out using peripheral blood. Source of these receptors: a middle-aged man with acute or convalescent COVID-19.

To note about this clone: This sample also contains other DNA sequences that code for the same CDR3. The chain uses TRBV19 and TRBJ1-5; the D is unclear. This CDR3 has 15 amino acids. CDR1 and CDR2 (germline): LNHDA, SQIVND (reference sequence). Trimming cost V 10 bases and J 1 base, with 17 bases left between them. CDR3 coding DNA: TGTGCCACAGGAACGGGAGGATACAGCAATCAGCCCCAGCATTTT. Encoded protein: CATGTGGYSNQPQHF. The variable domain in full, with the rest retrieved from reference TRBV19 and TRBJ1-5, is DGGITQSPKYLFRKEGQNVTLSCEQNLNHDAMYWYRQDPGQGLRLIYYSQIVNDFQKGDIAEGYSVSREKKESFPLTVTSAQKNPTAFYLCATGTGGYSNQPQHFGDGTRLSIL.

This sequence joins TRBV4-3 and TRBJ1-4; tentative D call: TRBD1 (5 bases). Germline assignment: CDR1 LGHNA and CDR2 YSLEER. The CDR3 totals 15 residues. The V and J ends lost 3 bases and 5 bases respectively, with 13 bases between them. The chain's CDR3 is CASSQSGRENEKLFF. CDR3 in DNA: TGCGCCAGCAGCCAGTCGGGACGGGAGAATGAAAAACTGTTTTTT.

The V and J genes are TRBV6-1 and TRBJ1-2; the D gene is possibly TRBD1 (6 bases). The V end was cut by 2 bases, the J end by 8 bases, with 15 bases between. The germline gives CDR1 MNHNS, CDR2 SASEGT. The CDR3 loop spans 14 amino acids. CDR3 in amino acids: CASSEPNRVGGYTF. CDR3 coding DNA: TGTGCCAGCAGTGAACCGAACAGGGTGGGAGGCTACACCTTC.

The chain recombines TRBV11-3 with TRBJ2-1; D gene ambiguous. Germline CDR1 and CDR2: SGHNT and YENEEA. The CDR3 is 14 amino acids. V lost 0 bases and J 1 base, leaving 4 bases between the germline ends. The CDR3 DNA reads as TGTGCCAGCAGCTTAGATGCGTCCTACAATGAGCAGTTCTTC. Encoded protein: CASSLDASYNEQFF.